This record covers a single TCR beta chain. What it binds is not known. The TCRbeta library was prepared with unique molecular identifiers. TCRdb recomputed calls from the PCR reads with MiXCR, one row per CDR3 protein. The sample yields roughly 350,000 distinct CDR3 sequences, about 16% seen once. The data were obtained in a study of T-cell reconstitution after alpha-beta-depleted transplantation in children. Study-wide points: Some patients owed their high day-60 TCRbeta diversity to surviving recipient T cells and thymic progenitors. The origin of alpha-beta T cells about two months after transplant was reportedly several hundred expanded graft clones.

Germline CDR1 ENHRY, CDR2 SYGVKD. The trim removed 4 bases at V and 0 bases at J, leaving 4 bases unmatched. The CDR3 runs 15 residues. The chain uses TRBV10-3 and TRBJ1-1, with 8 nucleotides matching TRBD1. Specimen: PBMCs, mostly from graft donor cells, collected 360 days after TCRalphabeta/CD19-depleted stem cell transplant. This receptor was taken from a male patient between 2 and 15 years old who had a stem cell transplant for acute lymphoblastic leukemia, so the T cells may come from the graft donor. CDR3 nucleotides: TGTGCCATCAGTGGGGACAGGAGCTTGAACACTGAAGCTTTCTTT. Translated, it gives CAISGDRSLNTEAFF.